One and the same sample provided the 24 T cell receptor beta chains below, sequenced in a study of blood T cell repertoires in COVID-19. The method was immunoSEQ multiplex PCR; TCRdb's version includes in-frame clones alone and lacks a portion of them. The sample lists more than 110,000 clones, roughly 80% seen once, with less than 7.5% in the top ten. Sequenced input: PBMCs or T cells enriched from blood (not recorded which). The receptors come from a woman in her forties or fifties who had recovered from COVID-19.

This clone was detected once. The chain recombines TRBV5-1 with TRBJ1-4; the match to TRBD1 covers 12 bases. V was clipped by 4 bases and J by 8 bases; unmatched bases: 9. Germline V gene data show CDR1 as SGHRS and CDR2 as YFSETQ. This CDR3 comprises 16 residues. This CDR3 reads CASSPAGTGGEEKLFF. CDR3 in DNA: TGCGCCAGCAGCCCTGCCGGGACAGGGGGCGAAGAAAAACTGTTTTTT.

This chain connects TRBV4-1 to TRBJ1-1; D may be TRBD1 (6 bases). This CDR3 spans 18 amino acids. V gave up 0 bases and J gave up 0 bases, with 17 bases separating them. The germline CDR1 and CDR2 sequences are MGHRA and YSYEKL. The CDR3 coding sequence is TGCGCCAGCAGCCAAGATAGCCCCGGACAGTTATTGAACACTGAAGCTTTCTTT. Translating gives CASSQDSPGQLLNTEAFF.

The DNA for the CDR3 is TGTGCCAGCAGCCAAGATTCGTACGAAGGAACAGCACATTCTCAGCCCCAGCATTTT. Translating gives CASSQDSYEGTAHSQPQHF. The gene calls are TRBV4-2 and TRBJ1-5; D is undetermined. Germline V gene data show CDR1 as LGHNA and CDR2 as YNFKEQ. The CDR3 covers 19 residues. Trimming cost V 0 bases and J 6 bases, with 24 bases left between them.

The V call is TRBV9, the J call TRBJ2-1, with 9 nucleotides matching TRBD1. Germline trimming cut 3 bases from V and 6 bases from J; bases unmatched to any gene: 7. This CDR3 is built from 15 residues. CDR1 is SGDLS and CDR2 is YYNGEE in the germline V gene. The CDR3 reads CASSAGTGIGNEQFF. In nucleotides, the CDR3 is TGTGCCAGCAGCGCCGGGACAGGGATAGGCAATGAGCAGTTCTTC.

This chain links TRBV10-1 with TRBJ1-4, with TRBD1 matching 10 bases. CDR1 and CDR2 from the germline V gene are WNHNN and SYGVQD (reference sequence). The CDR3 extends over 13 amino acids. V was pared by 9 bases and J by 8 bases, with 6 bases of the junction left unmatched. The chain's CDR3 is CARTGTGEEKLFF. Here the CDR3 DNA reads TGCGCCAGGACCGGGACAGGGGAAGAAAAACTGTTTTTT.

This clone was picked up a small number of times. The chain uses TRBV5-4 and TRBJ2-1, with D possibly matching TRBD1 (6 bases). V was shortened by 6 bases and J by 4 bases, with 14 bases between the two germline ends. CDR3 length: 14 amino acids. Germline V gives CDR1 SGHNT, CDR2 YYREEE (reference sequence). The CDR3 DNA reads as TGTGCCAGCACCCAAGGGGGTATGTACAATGAGCAGTTCTTC. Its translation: CASTQGGMYNEQFF.

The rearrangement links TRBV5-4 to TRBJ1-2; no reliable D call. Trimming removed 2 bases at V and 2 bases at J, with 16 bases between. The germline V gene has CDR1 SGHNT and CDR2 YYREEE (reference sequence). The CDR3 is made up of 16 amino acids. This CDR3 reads CASSFGSLSENYGYTF. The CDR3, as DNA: TGTGCCAGCAGCTTTGGTTCCCTTTCTGAGAACTATGGCTACACCTTC.

CDR3 in DNA: TGTGCCAGCAGCCACCTCAACAGGGGACTAGCTGGCACCGGGGAGCTGTTTTTT. Translated: CASSHLNRGLAGTGELFF. This chain links TRBV14 with TRBJ2-2, with 9 bases fitting TRBD2. The J segment lost 4 bases and the V segment lost 3 bases, leaving 12 bases of the junction unmatched. The CDR3 has 18 amino acids. CDR1 and CDR2 from the germline V gene are SGHDN and FVKESK. Variable domain in full (rest from reference TRBV14 and TRBJ2-2): EAGVTQFPSHSVIEKGQTVTLRCDPISGHDNLYWYRRVMGKEIKFLLHFVKESKQDESGMPNNRFLAERTGGTYSTLKVQPAELEDSGVYFCASSHLNRGLAGTGELFFGEGSRLTVL.

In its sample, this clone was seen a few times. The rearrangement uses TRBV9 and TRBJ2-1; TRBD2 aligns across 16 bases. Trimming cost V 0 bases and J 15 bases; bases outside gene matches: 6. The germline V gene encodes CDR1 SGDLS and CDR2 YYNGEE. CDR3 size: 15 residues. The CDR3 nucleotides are TGTGCCAGCAGCGTAGCCCCGGGACTAGCGGGGGGGCGGTTCTTC. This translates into CASSVAPGLAGGRFF.

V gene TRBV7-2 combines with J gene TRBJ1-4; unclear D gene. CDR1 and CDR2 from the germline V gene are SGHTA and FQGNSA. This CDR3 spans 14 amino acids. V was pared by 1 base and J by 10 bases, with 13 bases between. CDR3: CASSLVAGSGKLFF. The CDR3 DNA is TGTGCCAGCAGCTTAGTCGCAGGTTCTGGAAAACTGTTTTTT.

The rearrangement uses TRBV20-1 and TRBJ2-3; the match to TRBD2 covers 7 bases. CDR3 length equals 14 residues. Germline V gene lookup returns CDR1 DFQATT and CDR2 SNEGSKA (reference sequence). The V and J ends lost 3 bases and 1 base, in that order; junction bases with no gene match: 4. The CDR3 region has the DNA TGCAGTGCTAGTCAGCGGGGACGCACAGATACGCAGTATTTT. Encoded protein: CSASQRGRTDTQYF.

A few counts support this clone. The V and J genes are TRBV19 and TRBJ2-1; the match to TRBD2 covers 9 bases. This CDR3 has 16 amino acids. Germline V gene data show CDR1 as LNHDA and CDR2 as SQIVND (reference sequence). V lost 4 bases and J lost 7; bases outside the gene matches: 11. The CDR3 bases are TGTGCCAGTAGTACATTGTGGCGGGGGGGCAAGAATGAGCAGTTCTTC. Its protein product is CASSTLWRGGKNEQFF.

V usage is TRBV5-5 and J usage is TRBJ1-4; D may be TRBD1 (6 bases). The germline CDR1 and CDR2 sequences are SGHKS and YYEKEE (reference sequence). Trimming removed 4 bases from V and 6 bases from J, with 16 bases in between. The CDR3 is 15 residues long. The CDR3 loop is CASSPAGGRYEKLFF. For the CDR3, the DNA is TGTGCCAGCAGCCCAGCCGGGGGGCGGTATGAAAAACTGTTTTTT.

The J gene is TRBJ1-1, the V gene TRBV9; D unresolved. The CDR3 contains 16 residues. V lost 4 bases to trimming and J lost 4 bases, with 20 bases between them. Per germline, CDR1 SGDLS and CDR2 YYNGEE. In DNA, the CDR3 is TGTGCCAGCAGCCCGAACCTCTTGACGGGTAGCACTGAAGCTTTCTTT. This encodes CASSPNLLTGSTEAFF.

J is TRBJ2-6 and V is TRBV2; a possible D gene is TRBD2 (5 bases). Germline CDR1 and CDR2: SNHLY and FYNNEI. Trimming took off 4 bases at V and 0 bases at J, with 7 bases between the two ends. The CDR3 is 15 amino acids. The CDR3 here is CASSVRGSGANVLTF. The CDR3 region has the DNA TGTGCCAGCAGTGTACGGGGCTCTGGGGCCAACGTCCTGACTTTC.

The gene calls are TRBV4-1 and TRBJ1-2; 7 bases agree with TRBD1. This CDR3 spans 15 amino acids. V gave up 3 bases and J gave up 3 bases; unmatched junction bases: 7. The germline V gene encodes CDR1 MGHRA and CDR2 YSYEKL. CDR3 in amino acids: CASSQEAGQDYGYTF. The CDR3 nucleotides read TGCGCCAGCAGCCAGGAAGCCGGACAGGACTATGGCTACACCTTC.

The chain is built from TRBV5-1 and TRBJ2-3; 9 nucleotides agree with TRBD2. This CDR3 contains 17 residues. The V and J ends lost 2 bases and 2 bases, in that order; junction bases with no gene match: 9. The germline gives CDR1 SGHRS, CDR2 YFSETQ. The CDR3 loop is CASSFQTSGRYTDTQYF. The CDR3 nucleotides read TGCGCCAGCAGCTTTCAGACTAGCGGCCGATACACAGATACGCAGTATTTT.

The CDR3 DNA reads as TGTGCCAGCTCACCAAGGAGGGGGCCCACTGAAGCTTTCTTT. Protein product: CASSPRRGPTEAFF. The chain is built from TRBV18 and TRBJ1-1, with 7 bases that match TRBD1. Germline V gene data show CDR1 as KGHSH and CDR2 as LQKENI. V lost 2 bases and J lost 4; bases outside the gene matches: 4. The CDR3 is 14 amino acids.

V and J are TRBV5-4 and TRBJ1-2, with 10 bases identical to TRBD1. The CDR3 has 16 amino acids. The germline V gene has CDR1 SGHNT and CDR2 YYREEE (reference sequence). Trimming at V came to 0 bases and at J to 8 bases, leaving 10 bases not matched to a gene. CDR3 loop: CASSLALDGTGEGYTF. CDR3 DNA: TGTGCCAGCAGCTTGGCCCTCGACGGGACAGGGGAAGGCTACACCTTC.

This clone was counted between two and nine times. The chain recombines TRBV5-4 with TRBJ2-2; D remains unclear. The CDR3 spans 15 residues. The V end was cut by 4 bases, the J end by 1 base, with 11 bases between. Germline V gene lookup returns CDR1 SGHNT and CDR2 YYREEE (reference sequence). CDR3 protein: CASSPGRQNTGELFF. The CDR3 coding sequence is TGTGCCAGCAGCCCAGGCAGGCAGAACACCGGGGAGCTGTTTTTT.

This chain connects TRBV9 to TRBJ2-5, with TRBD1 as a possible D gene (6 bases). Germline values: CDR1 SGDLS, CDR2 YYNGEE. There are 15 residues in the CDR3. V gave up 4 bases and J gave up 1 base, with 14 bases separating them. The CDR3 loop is CASSPRATGQETQYF. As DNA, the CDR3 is TGTGCCAGCAGCCCGCGCGCGACAGGCCAAGAGACCCAGTACTTC.

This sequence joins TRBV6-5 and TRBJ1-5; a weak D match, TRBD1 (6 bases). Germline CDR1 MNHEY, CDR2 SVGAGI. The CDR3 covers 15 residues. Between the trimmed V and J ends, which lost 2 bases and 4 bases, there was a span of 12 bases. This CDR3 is CASSYGPDRNQPQHF. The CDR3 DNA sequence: TGTGCCAGCAGTTACGGCCCGGACAGAAATCAGCCCCAGCATTTT.

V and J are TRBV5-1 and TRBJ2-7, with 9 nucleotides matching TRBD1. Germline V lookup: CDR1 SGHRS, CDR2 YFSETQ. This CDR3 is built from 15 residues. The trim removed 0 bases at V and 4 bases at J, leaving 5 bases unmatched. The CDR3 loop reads CASSLGGQGLYEQYF. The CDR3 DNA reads TGCGCCAGCAGCTTGGGGGGACAGGGCCTTTACGAGCAGTACTTC. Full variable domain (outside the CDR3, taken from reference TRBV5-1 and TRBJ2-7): KAGVTQTPRYLIKTRGQQVTLSCSPISGHRSVSWYQQTPGQGLQFLFEYFSETQRNKGNFPGRFSGRQFSNSRSEMNVSTLELGDSALYLCASSLGGQGLYEQYFGPGTRLTVT.

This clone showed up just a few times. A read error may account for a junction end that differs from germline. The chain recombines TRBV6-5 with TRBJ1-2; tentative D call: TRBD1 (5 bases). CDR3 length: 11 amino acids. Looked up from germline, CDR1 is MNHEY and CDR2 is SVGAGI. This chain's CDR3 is CASSSGDGYTF. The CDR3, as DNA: TGTGCCAGTAGTTCGGGGGATGGCTACACCTTC.